This T cell receptor (beta chain) was profiled in a study of T cells after yellow fever vaccination. TCRdb re-called the 5' RACE reads with MiXCR, one entry per CDR3 protein. The repertoire consists of approximately 340,000 distinct CDR3 sequences, with 8.7% occurring once and the leading ten covering under 20%. V lost 5 bases and J lost 8, with 10 bases in between. The CDR3 is made up of 13 amino acids. The V gene's germline CDR1 is SEHNR and CDR2 FQNEAQ (reference sequence). This chain connects TRBV7-9 to TRBJ2-6; weak D call: TRBD2 (5 bases). The source was PBMCs, collected on the day of the first yellow fever vaccination. The clonotype comes from a man in his late teens or twenties who received the YFV17D yellow fever vaccine. The CDR3 nucleotides read TGTGCCAGCAGCCTACGGGATCCCAACGTCCTGACTTTC. Protein: CASSLRDPNVLTF.